This TCR beta chain was captured by sequencing in a study of post-analysis software for immune sequencing data. At the level of the study: As for disease course, relapsing-remitting, secondary progressive and progressive-relapsing multiple sclerosis were all included. General study results and limits: Normalized Chao1 diversity was significantly lower in multiple sclerosis patients than in controls. Controls had lower frequencies than patients of about 5 TRBV segments, which included TRBV5-6, TRBV5-1 and TRBV20-1.

Carried by the TCR beta cDNA libraries were unique molecular identifiers. TCRdb redid the calling of the PCR reads with MiXCR, one entry per CDR3 protein. The data contain roughly 170,000 distinct CDR3 sequences, roughly 30% of them singletons. Remarks on this clonotype: Its antigen is unidentified.

This CDR3 spans 14 amino acids. Germline-derived CDR1 and CDR2 are MGHRA and YSYEKL. V gave up 4 bases and J gave up 8 bases; unmatched junction bases: 8. The sequencing input was blood. V and J are TRBV4-1 and TRBJ2-1; 7 nucleotides match TRBD1. This clonotype originated in a girl aged 5-17 years with multiple sclerosis. CDR3 DNA: TGCGCCAGCAGCCTCAGGACAGGTTTGGATGAGCAGTTCTTC. Protein: CASSLRTGLDEQFF.